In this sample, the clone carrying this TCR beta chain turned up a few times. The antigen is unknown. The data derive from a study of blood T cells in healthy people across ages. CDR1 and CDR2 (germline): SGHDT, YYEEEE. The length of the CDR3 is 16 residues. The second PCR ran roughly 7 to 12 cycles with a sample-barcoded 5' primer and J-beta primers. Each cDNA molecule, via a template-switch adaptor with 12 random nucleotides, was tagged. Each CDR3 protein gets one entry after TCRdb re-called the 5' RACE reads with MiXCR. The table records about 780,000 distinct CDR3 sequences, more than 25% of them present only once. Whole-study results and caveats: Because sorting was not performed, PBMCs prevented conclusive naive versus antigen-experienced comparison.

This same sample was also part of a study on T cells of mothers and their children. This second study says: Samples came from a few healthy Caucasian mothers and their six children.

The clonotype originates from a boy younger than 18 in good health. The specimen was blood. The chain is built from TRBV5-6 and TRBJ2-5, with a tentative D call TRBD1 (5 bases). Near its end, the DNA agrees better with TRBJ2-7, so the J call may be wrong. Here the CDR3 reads CASSLAMAAGIYEQYF. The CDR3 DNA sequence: TGTGCCAGCAGCTTGGCAATGGCTGCAGGGATCTACGAGCAGTACTTC.